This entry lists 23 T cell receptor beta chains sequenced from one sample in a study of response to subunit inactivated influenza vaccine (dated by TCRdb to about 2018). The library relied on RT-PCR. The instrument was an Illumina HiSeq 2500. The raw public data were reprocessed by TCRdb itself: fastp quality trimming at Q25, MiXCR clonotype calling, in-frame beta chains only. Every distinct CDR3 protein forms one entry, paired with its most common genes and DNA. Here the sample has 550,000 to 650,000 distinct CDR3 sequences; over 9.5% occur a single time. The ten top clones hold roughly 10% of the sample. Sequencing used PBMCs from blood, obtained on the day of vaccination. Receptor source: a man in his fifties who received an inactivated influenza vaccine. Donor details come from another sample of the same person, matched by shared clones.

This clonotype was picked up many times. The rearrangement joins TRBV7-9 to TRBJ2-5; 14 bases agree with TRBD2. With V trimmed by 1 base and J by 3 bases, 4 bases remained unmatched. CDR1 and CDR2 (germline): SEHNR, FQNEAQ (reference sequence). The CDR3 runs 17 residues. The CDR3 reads CASSLDPGLAGEETQYF. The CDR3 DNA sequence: TGTGCCAGCAGCTTAGACCCGGGACTAGCGGGGGAAGAGACCCAGTACTTC.

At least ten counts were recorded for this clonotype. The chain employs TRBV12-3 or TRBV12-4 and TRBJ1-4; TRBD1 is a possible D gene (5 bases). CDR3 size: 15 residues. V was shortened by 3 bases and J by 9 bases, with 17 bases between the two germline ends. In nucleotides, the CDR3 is TGTGCCAGCAGTTTCCATGGGGCAGGGAACCAAAAACTGTTTTTT. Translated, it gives CASSFHGAGNQKLFF.

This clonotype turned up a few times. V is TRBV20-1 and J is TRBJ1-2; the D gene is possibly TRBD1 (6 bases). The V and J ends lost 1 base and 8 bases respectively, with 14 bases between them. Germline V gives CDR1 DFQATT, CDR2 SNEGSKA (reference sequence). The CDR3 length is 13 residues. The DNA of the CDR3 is TGCAGTGCTAGAGCCGGGACAAGACGGGGCTACACCTTC. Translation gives CSARAGTRRGYTF.

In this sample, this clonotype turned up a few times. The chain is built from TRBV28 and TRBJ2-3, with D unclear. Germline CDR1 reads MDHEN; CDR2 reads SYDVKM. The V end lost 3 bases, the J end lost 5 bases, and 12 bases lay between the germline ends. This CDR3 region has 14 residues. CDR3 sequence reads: CASSLGWSQDTQYF. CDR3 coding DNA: TGTGCCAGCAGTTTGGGGTGGTCTCAAGATACGCAGTATTTT. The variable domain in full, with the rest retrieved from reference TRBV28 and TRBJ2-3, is DVKVTQSSRYLVKRTGEKVFLECVQDMDHENMFWYRQDPGLGLRLIYFSYDVKMKEKGDIPEGYSVSREKKERFSLILESASTNQTSMYLCASSLGWSQDTQYFGPGTRLTVL.

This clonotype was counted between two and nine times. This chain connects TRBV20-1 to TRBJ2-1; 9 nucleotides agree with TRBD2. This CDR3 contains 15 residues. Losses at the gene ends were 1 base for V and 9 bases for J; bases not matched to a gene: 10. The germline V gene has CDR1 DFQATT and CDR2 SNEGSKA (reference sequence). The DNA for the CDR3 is TGCAGTGCTAGAGGTCTAGCGGGAAGGGAAGGTGAGCAGTTCTTC. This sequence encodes CSARGLAGREGEQFF.

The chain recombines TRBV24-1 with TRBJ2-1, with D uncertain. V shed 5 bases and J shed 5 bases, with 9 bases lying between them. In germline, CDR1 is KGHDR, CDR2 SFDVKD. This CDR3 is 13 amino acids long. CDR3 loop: CATSAPENNEQFF. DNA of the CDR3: TGTGCCACCAGTGCCCCTGAGAACAATGAGCAGTTCTTC.

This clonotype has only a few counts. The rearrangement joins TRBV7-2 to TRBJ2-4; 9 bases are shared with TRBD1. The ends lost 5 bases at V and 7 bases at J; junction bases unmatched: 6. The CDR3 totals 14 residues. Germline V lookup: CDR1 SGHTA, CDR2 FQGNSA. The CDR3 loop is CASSLGQGGNIQYF. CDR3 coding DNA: TGTGCCAGCAGCCTGGGACAGGGTGGGAACATTCAGTACTTC.

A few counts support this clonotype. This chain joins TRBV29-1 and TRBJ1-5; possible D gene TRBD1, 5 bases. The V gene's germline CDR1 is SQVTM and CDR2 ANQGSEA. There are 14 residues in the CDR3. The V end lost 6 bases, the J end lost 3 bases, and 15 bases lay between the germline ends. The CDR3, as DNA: TGCAGCGTGCAAATAGGGGATCCCAATCAGCCCCAGCATTTT. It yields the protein CSVQIGDPNQPQHF.

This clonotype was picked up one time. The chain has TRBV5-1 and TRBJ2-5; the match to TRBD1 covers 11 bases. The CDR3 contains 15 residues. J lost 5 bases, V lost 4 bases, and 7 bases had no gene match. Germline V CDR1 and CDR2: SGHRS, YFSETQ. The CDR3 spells CASSAPDRGPETQYF. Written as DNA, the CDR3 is TGCGCCAGCAGCGCCCCGGACAGGGGGCCGGAGACCCAGTACTTC.

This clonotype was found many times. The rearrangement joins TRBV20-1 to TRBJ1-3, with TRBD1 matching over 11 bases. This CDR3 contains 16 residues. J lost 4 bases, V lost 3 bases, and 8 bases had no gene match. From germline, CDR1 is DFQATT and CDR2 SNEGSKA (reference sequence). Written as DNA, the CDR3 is TGCAGTGCTAGTCCAGGACAGGGGGCATCAGGAAACACCATATATTTT. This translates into CSASPGQGASGNTIYF.

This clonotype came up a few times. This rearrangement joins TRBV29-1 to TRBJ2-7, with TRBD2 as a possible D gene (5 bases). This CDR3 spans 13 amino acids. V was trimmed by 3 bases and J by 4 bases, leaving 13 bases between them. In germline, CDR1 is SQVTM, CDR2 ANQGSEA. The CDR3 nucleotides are TGCAGCGTTGACGGCCAGACGGGATACGAGCAGTACTTC. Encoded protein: CSVDGQTGYEQYF.

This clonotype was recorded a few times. CDR3: CASSVARDTDTQYF. In nucleotides, the CDR3 is TGCGCCAGCAGCGTAGCGAGGGACACAGATACGCAGTATTTT. This chain links TRBV5-1 with TRBJ2-3; possibly TRBD2 for D (5 bases). V shed 4 bases and J shed 2 bases, with 11 bases lying between them. Looked up from germline, CDR1 is SGHRS and CDR2 is YFSETQ. The CDR3 has 14 amino acids.

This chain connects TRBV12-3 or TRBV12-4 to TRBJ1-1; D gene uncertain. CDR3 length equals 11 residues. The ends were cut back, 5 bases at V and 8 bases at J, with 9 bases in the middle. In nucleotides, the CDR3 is TGTGCCAGCAGTGCGGCCCGGGAAGCTTTCTTT. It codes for CASSAAREAFF.

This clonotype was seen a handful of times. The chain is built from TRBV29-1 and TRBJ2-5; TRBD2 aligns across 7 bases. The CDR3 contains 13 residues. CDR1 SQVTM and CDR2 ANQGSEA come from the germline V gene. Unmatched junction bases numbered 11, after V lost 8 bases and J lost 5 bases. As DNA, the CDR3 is TGCAGCACCAAAGCGGGGTTCCGGGAGACCCAGTACTTC. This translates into CSTKAGFRETQYF.

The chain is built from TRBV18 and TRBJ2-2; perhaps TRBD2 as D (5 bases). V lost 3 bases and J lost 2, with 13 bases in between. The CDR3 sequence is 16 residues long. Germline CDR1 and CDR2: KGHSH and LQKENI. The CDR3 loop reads CASSPTTDFNTGELFF. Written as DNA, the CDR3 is TGTGCCAGCTCACCCACGACGGACTTTAACACCGGGGAGCTGTTTTTT.

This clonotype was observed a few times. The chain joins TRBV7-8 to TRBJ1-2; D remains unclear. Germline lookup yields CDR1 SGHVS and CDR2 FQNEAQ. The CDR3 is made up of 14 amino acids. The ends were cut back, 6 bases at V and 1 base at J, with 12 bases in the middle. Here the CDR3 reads CASRSGRFNYGYTF. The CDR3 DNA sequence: TGTGCCAGCAGATCAGGACGCTTTAACTATGGCTACACCTTC.

CDR3 coding DNA: TGTGCCAGCTCGGGACAGGGGGCAGGCGAGCAGTACTTC. It translates to CASSGQGAGEQYF. The rearrangement uses TRBV6-1 and TRBJ2-7; 12 positions agree with TRBD1. Germline V lookup: CDR1 MNHNS, CDR2 SASEGT. CDR3 length: 13 residues. V lost 8 bases to trimming and J lost 6 bases; unmatched junction nucleotides: 5.

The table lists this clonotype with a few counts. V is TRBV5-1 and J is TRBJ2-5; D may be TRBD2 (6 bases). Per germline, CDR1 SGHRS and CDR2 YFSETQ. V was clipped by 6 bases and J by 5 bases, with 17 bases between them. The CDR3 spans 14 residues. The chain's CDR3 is CASTRSSGGETQYF. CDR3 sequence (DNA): TGCGCCAGCACTCGAAGCTCTGGAGGGGAGACCCAGTACTTC.

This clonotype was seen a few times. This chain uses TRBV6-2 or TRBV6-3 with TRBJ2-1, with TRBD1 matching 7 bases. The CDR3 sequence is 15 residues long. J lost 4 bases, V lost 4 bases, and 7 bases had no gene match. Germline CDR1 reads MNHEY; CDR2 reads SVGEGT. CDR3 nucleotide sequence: TGTGCCAGCAGTTCACAGGGGTTAGAGTACAATGAGCAGTTCTTC. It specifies CASSSQGLEYNEQFF.

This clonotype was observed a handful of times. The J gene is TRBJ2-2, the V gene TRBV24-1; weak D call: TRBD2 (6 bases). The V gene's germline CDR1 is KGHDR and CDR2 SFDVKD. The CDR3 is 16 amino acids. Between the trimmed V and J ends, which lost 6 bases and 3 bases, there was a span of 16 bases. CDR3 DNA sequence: TGTGCCACCAGTAACCCCTCAGGCGGGGACACCGGGGAGCTGTTTTTT. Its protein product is CATSNPSGGDTGELFF.

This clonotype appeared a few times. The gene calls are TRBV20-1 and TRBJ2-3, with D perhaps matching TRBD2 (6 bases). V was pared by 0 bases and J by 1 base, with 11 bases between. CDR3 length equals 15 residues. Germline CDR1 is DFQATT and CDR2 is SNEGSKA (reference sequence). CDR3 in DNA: TGCAGTGCTAGAGATTCTCCGGGAGGCACAGATACGCAGTATTTT. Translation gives CSARDSPGGTDTQYF.

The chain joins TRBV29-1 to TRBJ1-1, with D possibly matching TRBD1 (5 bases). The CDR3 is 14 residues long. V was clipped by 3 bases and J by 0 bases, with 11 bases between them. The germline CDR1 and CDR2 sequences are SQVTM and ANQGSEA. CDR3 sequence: CSVDQGVVNTEAFF. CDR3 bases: TGCAGCGTTGATCAGGGAGTGGTGAACACTGAAGCTTTCTTT.

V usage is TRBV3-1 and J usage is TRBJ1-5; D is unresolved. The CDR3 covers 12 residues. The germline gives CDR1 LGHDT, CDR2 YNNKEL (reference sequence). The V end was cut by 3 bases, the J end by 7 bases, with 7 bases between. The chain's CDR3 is CASSHRGQPQHF. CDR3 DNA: TGTGCCAGCAGCCATCGTGGCCAGCCCCAGCATTTT.